The 5 T cell receptor beta chains listed next were all sequenced from one sample in a study of T cell responses to AZD1222 COVID-19 vaccine. TCRdb's copy holds only in-frame clones and misses some; the assay was immunoSEQ multiplex PCR. The sample lists roughly 110,000 clones; roughly 92% were seen once. Sequenced here: peripheral blood, sampled on day 0 of AZD1222 vaccination. The receptor source for this set is an adult in good health.

The chain has TRBV7-2 and TRBJ1-6; D remains ambiguous. CDR3 size: 12 residues. Trimming stripped 3 bases from V and 7 bases from J, with 4 bases between. Germline lookup yields CDR1 SGHTA and CDR2 FQGNSA. The CDR3 coding sequence is TGTGCCAGCAGCTTTGCCAATTCACCCCTCCACTTT. Its protein product is CASSFANSPLHF. Based on the CDR3 plus reference TRBV7-2 and TRBJ1-6, the full variable domain is GAGVSQSPSNKVTEKGKDVELRCDPISGHTALYWYRQSLGQGLEFLIYFQGNSAPDKSGLPSDRFSAERTGGSVSTLTIQRTQQEDSAVYLCASSFANSPLHFGNGTRLTVT.

The gene calls are TRBV5-5 and TRBJ1-1; no reliable D call. Germline V gene data show CDR1 as SGHKS and CDR2 as YYEKEE (reference sequence). V was cut by 0 bases and J by 5 bases, with 8 bases left in between. The CDR3 runs to 13 residues. CDR3 sequence reads: CASSLVVRTEAFF. The CDR3 DNA is TGTGCCAGCAGCTTGGTCGTTCGAACTGAAGCTTTCTTT.

As for this clone: Other DNA sequences in this sample translate to the same CDR3. The chain is built from TRBV6-2 or TRBV6-3 and TRBJ2-7, with 8 bases identical to TRBD1. The trim removed 0 bases at V and 1 base at J, leaving 2 bases unmatched. This CDR3 has 15 amino acids. The germline V gene encodes CDR1 MNHEY and CDR2 SVGEGT. The CDR3 reads CASSYSDRASYEQYF. CDR3 nucleotides: TGTGCCAGCAGTTACTCGGACAGGGCGTCCTACGAGCAGTACTTC.

The chain combines TRBV24-1 with TRBJ2-2; D remains unclear. Between the trimmed V and J ends, which lost 3 bases and 3 bases, there was a span of 16 bases. This CDR3 has 17 residues. Per germline, CDR1 KGHDR and CDR2 SFDVKD. Here the CDR3 DNA reads TGTGCCACCAGTGATCCCAGGTCGGGTGGGGACACCGGGGAGCTGTTTTTT. Translation gives CATSDPRSGGDTGELFF.

The rearrangement links TRBV5-1 to TRBJ2-7; D may be TRBD1 (6 bases). Germline CDR1 is SGHRS and CDR2 is YFSETQ. There are 13 residues in the CDR3. V lost 3 bases, J lost 3 bases, and 10 bases lay in between. The CDR3 protein is CASSSGQYYEQYF. CDR3 sequence (DNA): TGCGCCAGCAGCTCCGGACAGTACTACGAGCAGTACTTC.